These 18 T cell receptor beta chains were all obtained from the same sample, sequenced in a study of blood T cells in healthy people across ages. Then a second PCR, running about 7 to 11 cycles, was carried out with a sample-barcoded 5' primer and a J-beta primer mix. Each CDR3 protein is one row after TCRdb ran MiXCR on the 5' RACE reads. The sample gives some 760,000 distinct CDR3 sequences, 20% to 30% of which show up once; roughly 9% is in the top ten. The same data also contributed to another study, on T cells of mothers and their children.

Sequencing was performed on blood. The receptors shown here come from a boy between 10 and 17 years old in good health.

This clonotype occurred a few times. The chain carries TRBV19 and TRBJ1-5; D perhaps matches TRBD1 (5 bases). V dropped 7 bases and J dropped 2 bases, with 15 bases sitting between them. The CDR3 sequence is 15 residues long. Germline assignment: CDR1 LNHDA and CDR2 SQIVND (reference sequence). As DNA, the CDR3 is TGTGCCAGTAATCGGTATTTGGGGGGCAATCAGCCCCAGCATTTT. It translates to CASNRYLGGNQPQHF.

This clonotype was found a few times. The chain links TRBV10-3 to TRBJ2-5; D might be TRBD2 (5 bases). Near its end, the DNA agrees better with TRBJ2-7, so the J call may be wrong. Looked up from germline, CDR1 is ENHRY and CDR2 is SYGVKD. The CDR3 is made up of 15 amino acids. The DNA of the CDR3 is TGTGCCATCAGTGAGCTCCGAGGGCCCTCCTACGAGCAGTACTTC. Amino acids: CAISELRGPSYEQYF.

V usage is TRBV12-3 or TRBV12-4 and J usage is TRBJ1-1, with TRBD1 as a possible D gene (5 bases). The V gene lost 3 bases and the J gene lost 1 base, with 12 bases spanning the gap. CDR3 length: 15 residues. Written as DNA, the CDR3 is TGTGCCAGCAGTTTTATCGGACACCAGAACACTGAAGCTTTCTTT. It yields the protein CASSFIGHQNTEAFF.

The sample holds a few counts of this clonotype. This sequence joins TRBV19 and TRBJ1-2; D gene unclear. CDR3 length: 12 residues. The V and J ends lost 7 bases and 4 bases respectively, with 10 bases between them. Germline lookup yields CDR1 LNHDA and CDR2 SQIVND (reference sequence). The CDR3 bases are TGTGCCAGTATGGGTGGAGTCTATGGCTACACCTTC. Protein sequence: CASMGGVYGYTF.

This clonotype was observed a handful of times. The chain is built from TRBV10-3 and TRBJ1-2; TRBD1 aligns across 8 bases. J lost 0 bases, V lost 3 bases, and 6 bases had no gene match. The CDR3 is made up of 16 amino acids. Germline V CDR1 and CDR2: ENHRY, SYGVKD. The DNA for the CDR3 is TGTGCCATCAGTGAACCCGACAGGGGAGCTAACTATGGCTACACCTTC. Translation: CAISEPDRGANYGYTF.

This clonotype was counted a few times. The chain links TRBV27 to TRBJ2-7; TRBD1 might be the D (5 bases). Germline CDR1 and CDR2: MNHEY and SMNVEV (reference sequence). V gave up 6 bases and J gave up 6 bases, with 18 bases separating them. The CDR3 runs to 14 residues. Written as DNA, the CDR3 is TGTGCCAGCAGCTGGCGCAGGGTTCTCAGCGAGCAGTACTTC. This codes for CASSWRRVLSEQYF.

A few counts support this clonotype. CDR3 amino acids: CASTRGGTDTQYF. CDR3 sequence (DNA): TGTGCCAGCACAAGAGGGGGCACAGATACGCAGTATTTT. This rearrangement joins TRBV7-9 to TRBJ2-3; D is perhaps TRBD1 or TRBD2 (5 bases each). V lost 7 bases to trimming and J lost 1 base, with 9 bases between them. This CDR3 region has 13 residues. Germline-derived CDR1 and CDR2 are SEHNR and FQNEAQ (reference sequence).

The chain carries TRBV19 and TRBJ2-1; 11 bases are shared with TRBD2. V was pared by 2 bases and J by 7 bases, with 4 bases of the junction left unmatched. This CDR3 spans 15 amino acids. The germline V gene encodes CDR1 LNHDA and CDR2 SQIVND (reference sequence). This CDR3 is CASSINSGRGNEQFF. CDR3 bases: TGTGCCAGTAGTATAAATAGCGGGAGGGGTAATGAGCAGTTCTTC.

This clonotype was picked up a small number of times. The chain uses TRBV15 and TRBJ2-3; 7 bases map to TRBD1. The ends lost 2 bases at V and 2 bases at J; junction bases unmatched: 4. The CDR3 has 15 residues. From germline, CDR1 is LNHNV and CDR2 YYDKDF (reference sequence). The CDR3 DNA reads as TGTGCCACCAGCAGAACCGGGACAGTCACAGATACGCAGTATTTT. Residues: CATSRTGTVTDTQYF.

The sample holds many counts of this clonotype. The chain couples TRBV20-1 to TRBJ2-5, with 9 bases aligning to TRBD2. V shed 5 bases and J 1 base; nucleotides not matched to a gene: 8. The CDR3 is made up of 15 amino acids. Germline V gene sequence: CDR1 DFQATT, CDR2 SNEGSKA (reference sequence). The CDR3 spells CSAPRATSGQETQYF. CDR3 bases: TGCAGTGCTCCACGTGCGACTAGCGGCCAAGAGACCCAGTACTTC.

This sequence joins TRBV12-3 or TRBV12-4 and TRBJ2-6; no firm D call. The ends were cut back, 3 bases at V and 2 bases at J, with 8 bases in the middle. This CDR3 is built from 15 residues. In nucleotides, the CDR3 is TGTGCCAGCAGTTTTTATCCCCCTGGGGCCAACGTCCTGACTTTC. Amino acid sequence: CASSFYPPGANVLTF.

The chain carries TRBV5-5 and TRBJ2-6; weak D call: TRBD1 (5 bases). V gave up 0 bases and J gave up 2 bases, with 9 bases separating them. This CDR3 has 16 amino acids. Germline V gene lookup returns CDR1 SGHKS and CDR2 YYEKEE (reference sequence). The CDR3 DNA follows: TGTGCCAGCAGCTTGGATCAGGGTCCTGGGGCCAACGTCCTGACTTTC. It specifies CASSLDQGPGANVLTF.

This clonotype was detected a few times. The rearrangement links TRBV3-1 to TRBJ2-7; no firm D call. This CDR3 has 13 residues. Germline V gene data show CDR1 as LGHDT and CDR2 as YNNKEL (reference sequence). V lost 0 bases and J lost 2, with 5 bases in between. The CDR3 sequence: CASSQDLAYEQYF. Written as DNA, the CDR3 is TGTGCCAGCAGCCAAGATCTGGCCTACGAGCAGTACTTC.

This chain joins TRBV28 and TRBJ2-5; no definite D call. CDR3 length equals 13 residues. Between the trimmed V and J ends, which lost 2 bases and 5 bases, there was a span of 9 bases. The germline V gene encodes CDR1 MDHEN and CDR2 SYDVKM. Here the CDR3 DNA reads TGTGCCAGCAGTTTAATGGGGTTGGAGACCCAGTACTTC. It yields the protein CASSLMGLETQYF.

This clonotype was seen at least ten times. The chain carries TRBV28 and TRBJ2-6, with 8 bases aligning to TRBD1. V lost 6 bases to trimming and J lost 4 bases; unmatched junction nucleotides: 2. This CDR3 has 14 amino acids. Germline loops: CDR1 MDHEN, CDR2 SYDVKM. CDR3: CASRTGAGANVLTF. The CDR3 DNA is TGTGCCAGCAGGACAGGGGCCGGGGCCAACGTCCTGACTTTC.

V gene TRBV28 combines with J gene TRBJ2-1, with D uncertain. V lost 7 bases and J 5 bases, leaving 21 bases between the germline ends. Germline CDR1 MDHEN, CDR2 SYDVKM. The CDR3 has 16 amino acids. DNA of the CDR3: TGTGCCAGCAAGGACCCCATAAACAACAAGGACAATGAGCAGTTCTTC. Protein product: CASKDPINNKDNEQFF.

This chain connects TRBV7-8 to TRBJ2-5; D remains unclear. The CDR3 consists of 11 residues. The ends were cut back, 2 bases at V and 6 bases at J, with 4 bases in the middle. The germline V gene has CDR1 SGHVS and CDR2 FQNEAQ. The CDR3 nucleotides read TGTGCCAGCAGCTTAACTAAGACCCAGTACTTC. Amino acid sequence: CASSLTKTQYF. The whole variable domain, filled in from reference TRBV7-8 and TRBJ2-5, reads GAGVSQSPRYKVAKRGQDVALRCDPISGHVSLFWYQQALGQGPEFLTYFQNEAQLDKSGLPSDRFFAERPEGSVSTLKIQRTQQEDSAVYLCASSLTKTQYFGPGTRLLVL.

V gene TRBV11-2 combines with J gene TRBJ2-3; the match to TRBD2 covers 11 bases. CDR3 length equals 18 residues. V lost 4 bases and J lost 2; bases outside the gene matches: 11. Looked up from germline, CDR1 is SGHAT and CDR2 is FQNNGV. In DNA, the CDR3 is TGTGCCAGCAGCTCCTCGCTTTTAGCGGGGGGGATCACAGATACGCAGTATTTT. Its protein is CASSSSLLAGGITDTQYF.